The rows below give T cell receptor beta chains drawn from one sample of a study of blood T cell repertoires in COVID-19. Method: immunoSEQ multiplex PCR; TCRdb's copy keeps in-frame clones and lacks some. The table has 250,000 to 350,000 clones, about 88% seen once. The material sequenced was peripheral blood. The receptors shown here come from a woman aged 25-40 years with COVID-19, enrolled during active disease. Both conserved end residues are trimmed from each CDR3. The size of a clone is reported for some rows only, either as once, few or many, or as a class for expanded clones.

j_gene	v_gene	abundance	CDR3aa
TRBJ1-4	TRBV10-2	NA	ASGTEWGRQGETTNEKLF
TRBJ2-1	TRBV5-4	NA	ASSLPRQSYNEQF
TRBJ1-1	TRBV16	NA	ASSQSWGPGTEAF
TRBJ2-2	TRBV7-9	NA	ASSLGGTPTGELF
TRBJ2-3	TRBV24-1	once	ATSDLAGGPDTQY
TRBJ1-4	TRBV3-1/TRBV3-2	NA	ASSQGGGHEKLF
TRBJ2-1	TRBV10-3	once	ASDGGSYNEQF
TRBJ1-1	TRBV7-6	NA	ASSLALPGQGGGNTEAF
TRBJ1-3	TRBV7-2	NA	ASSPDRLSGNTIY
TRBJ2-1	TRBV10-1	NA	ASSEWAGAEGASYNEQF
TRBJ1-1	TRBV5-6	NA	ASSVLGPNTEAF
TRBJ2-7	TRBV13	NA	ASSLYGAYEQY
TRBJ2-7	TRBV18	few	ASSPGTESYEQY
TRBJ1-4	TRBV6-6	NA	ASRQFQGSGEKLF
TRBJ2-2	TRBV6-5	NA	ASGRAGELF
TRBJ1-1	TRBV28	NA	ASSVGQPNTEAF
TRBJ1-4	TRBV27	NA	ASGRDRGSNEKLF
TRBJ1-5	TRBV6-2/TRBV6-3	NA	ASSRGQGDYSNQPQH
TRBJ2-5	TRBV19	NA	ASSMRAGQSFVTQY
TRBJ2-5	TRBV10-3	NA	AIRGDRGDETQY
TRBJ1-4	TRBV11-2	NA	ATAGTFEKLF
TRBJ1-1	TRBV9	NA	ASSVRALGEAF
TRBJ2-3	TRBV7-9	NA	ASSLGHHTDTQY
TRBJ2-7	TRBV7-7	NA	ASSPGTGYEQY
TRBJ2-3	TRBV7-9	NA	ASSTWGAGGTDTQY
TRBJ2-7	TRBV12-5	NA	ASGLGSRLASYEQY
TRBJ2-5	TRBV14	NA	ASSQEARETQY
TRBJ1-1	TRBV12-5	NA	ASGLTGGNTEAF
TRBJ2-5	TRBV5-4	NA	ASSLEQGLTQY
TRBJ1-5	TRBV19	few	ATRGAASNQPQH
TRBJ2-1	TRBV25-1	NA	ASRGGSVNEQF
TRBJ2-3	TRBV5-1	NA	ASSLVGGEDTQY
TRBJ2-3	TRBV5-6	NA	ASGLAGGSTQY
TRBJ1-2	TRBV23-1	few	ASSQTASQISKYRPRYGYT
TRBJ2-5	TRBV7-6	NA	ASSFMTDPQETQY
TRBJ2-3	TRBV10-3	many	AISTVSADTQY
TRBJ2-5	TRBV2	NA	ASKARDSRGETQY
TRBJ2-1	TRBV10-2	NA	ASSETYYNEQF
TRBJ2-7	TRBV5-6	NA	ASHGFPPNEQY
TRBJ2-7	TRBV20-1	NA	SASTTSGGISYEQY
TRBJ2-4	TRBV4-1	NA	ASSPGGLTKNIQY
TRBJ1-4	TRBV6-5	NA	ASSPYGQPEKLF
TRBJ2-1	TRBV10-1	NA	AGNRGEF
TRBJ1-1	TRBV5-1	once	ASSLTPNTNTEAF
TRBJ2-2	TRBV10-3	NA	AIRRGQGVDTGELF
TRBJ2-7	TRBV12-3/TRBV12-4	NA	ASSSGTPYEQY
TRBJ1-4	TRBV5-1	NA	ASSLEGVGEKLF
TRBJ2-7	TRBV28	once	ASSLGLAGAYEQY
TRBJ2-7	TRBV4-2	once	ASSQPSVNSYEQY
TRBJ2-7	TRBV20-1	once	SASIWREYSYEQY
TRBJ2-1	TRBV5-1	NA	ASSFAYTGTSGSGGEQF